This is a list of T cell receptor beta chains from one sample in a study of CD8+CD57+ T cells in acquired aplastic anemia. Each CDR3 protein gets one entry after TCRdb re-called the reads with MiXCR. This table holds some 170,000 distinct CDR3 sequences, around 50% found once. Sequenced input: sorted CD4+, CD8+, or CD8+CD57+ T cells (not recorded which) from PBMCs. These receptors all come from a human donor with aplastic anemia. The CDR3 runs from the conserved cysteine through the conserved F or W. A D gene is named only where the DNA matches it firmly. For some rows the clone size is stated as once, few or many, or as a class when expanded; others skip it.

clone size	V gene	D gene	J gene	CDR3 protein	CDR3 DNA
once	TRBV4-1	TRBD1	TRBJ2-7	CASSPWTGGRDEQYF	TGCGCCAGCAGCCCGTGGACAGGGGGCCGCGACGAGCAGTACTTC
NA	TRBV7-8	NA	TRBJ1-2	CAGSLMRVNYGYTF	TGTGCCGGCAGCTTGATGAGGGTTAACTATGGCTACACCTTC
many	TRBV5-4	NA	TRBJ1-1	CASSLVQGLTEAFF	TGTGCCAGCAGCTTGGTTCAGGGGTTGACTGAAGCTTTCTTT
NA	TRBV20-1	NA	TRBJ2-7	CSAYGGGSYEQYF	TGCAGTGCCTATGGGGGCGGCTCCTACGAGCAGTACTTC
once	TRBV25-1	TRBD1	TRBJ1-2	CASSDRDRDGYTF	TGTGCCAGCAGTGACCGGGACAGGGATGGCTACACCTTC
NA	TRBV19	NA	TRBJ2-7	CASSTWPGQAYEQYF	TGTGCCAGTAGTACCTGGCCGGGACAAGCCTACGAGCAGTACTTC
few	TRBV10-3	TRBD1	TRBJ1-1	CAIRGQEEAFF	TGTGCCATCAGGGGACAGGAAGAAGCTTTCTTT
NA	TRBV19	NA	TRBJ1-2	CASSMRDCSNYGYTF	TGTGCCAGTAGTATGAGGGACTGTTCTAACTATGGCTACACCTTC
NA	TRBV24-1	TRBD1	TRBJ2-1	CATSDLAGGLQEQFF	TGTGCCACCAGTGATTTGGCAGGGGGCCTCCAGGAGCAGTTCTTC
many	TRBV29-1	TRBD1	TRBJ1-2	CSVEGQGARGYTF	TGCAGCGTTGAAGGCCAGGGGGCAAGGGGCTACACCTTC
few	TRBV18	TRBD1	TRBJ1-1	CASSPGTGGLNTEAFF	TGTGCCAGCTCACCAGGGACAGGGGGCCTGAACACTGAAGCTTTCTTT
NA	TRBV9	NA	TRBJ2-3	CASSVEGGEMGTDTQYF	TGTGCCAGCAGCGTAGAGGGGGGCGAGATGGGCACAGATACGCAGTATTTT
NA	TRBV9	NA	TRBJ2-7	CASIAQQETPYEQYF	TGTGCCAGCATCGCCCAACAGGAAACTCCCTACGAGCAGTACTTC
many	TRBV7-9	TRBD2	TRBJ2-7	CASSLGSLAGDSYEQYF	TGTGCCAGCAGCTTAGGCAGCCTAGCGGGGGACTCCTACGAGCAGTACTTC
many	TRBV7-2	NA	TRBJ2-7	CASSSYKVYEQYF	TGTGCCAGCAGCTCCTACAAAGTCTACGAGCAGTACTTC
few	TRBV3-1	NA	TRBJ1-2	CASSQDHLVRPGGYTF	TGTGCCAGCAGCCAAGATCATTTGGTCAGGCCGGGGGGCTACACCTTC
NA	TRBV15	NA	TRBJ2-3	CATSSQTPNTQYF	TGTGCCACCAGCAGCCAGACACCAAATACGCAGTATTTT
once	TRBV12-3/TRBV12-4	NA	TRBJ1-1	CASSYRAEAFF	TGTGCCAGCAGTTACAGGGCTGAAGCTTTCTTT
many	TRBV5-4	TRBD2	TRBJ2-5	CASSPGGGQETQYF	TGTGCCAGCAGCCCGGGAGGGGGGCAGGAGACCCAGTACTTC
many	TRBV4-2	NA	TRBJ1-1	CASSHPRGGTEAFF	TGTGCCAGCAGCCACCCAAGGGGCGGCACTGAAGCTTTCTTT
NA	TRBV19	NA	TRBJ1-2	CASRSGPHTYGYTF	TGTGCCAGTAGGTCGGGACCGCATACCTATGGCTACACCTTC
NA	TRBV20-1	NA	TRBJ2-7	CSARGVVLHEQYF	TGCAGTGCTAGAGGCGTGGTATTGCACGAGCAGTACTTC
many	TRBV20-1	NA	TRBJ2-5	CSAPHVTSRQETQYF	TGCAGTGCTCCGCATGTCACTAGCAGGCAAGAGACCCAGTACTTC
NA	TRBV14	NA	TRBJ2-5	CASSQSGPPGETQYF	TGTGCCAGCAGCCAAAGTGGTCCGCCGGGTGAGACCCAGTACTTC
NA	TRBV9	TRBD1	TRBJ1-1	CASSTGTGELGPNTEAFF	TGTGCCAGCAGCACAGGGACAGGTGAACTTGGACCGAACACTGAAGCTTTCTTT
NA	TRBV20-1	TRBD1	TRBJ1-5	CSAARTGGNQPQHF	TGCAGTGCTGCACGGACAGGGGGCAATCAGCCCCAGCATTTT
many	TRBV10-3	NA	TRBJ2-7	CAISESNIRGTYEQYF	TGTGCCATCAGTGAGTCGAATATCAGGGGAACCTACGAGCAGTACTTC
NA	TRBV7-8	NA	TRBJ1-6	CASSMADSRGSPLHF	TGTGCCAGCAGCATGGCCGACAGCCGCGGTTCACCCCTCCACTTT
NA	TRBV19	NA	TRBJ2-7	CASSPPETYEQYF	TGTGCCAGTAGTCCCCCCGAGACCTACGAGCAGTACTTC
few	TRBV5-8	NA	TRBJ1-2	CASSLASPGGVSF	TGTGCCAGCAGCTTGGCCAGTCCCGGGGGCGTCTCCTTC
NA	TRBV29-1	NA	TRBJ1-3	CSVRRDNSGNTIYF	TGCAGCGTCCGCCGGGACAACTCTGGAAACACCATATATTTT
NA	TRBV11-1	TRBD2	TRBJ2-7	CASSPIGAGGFYEQYF	TGTGCCAGCAGCCCTATCGGAGCGGGAGGCTTCTACGAGCAGTACTTC
NA	TRBV20-1	NA	TRBJ1-1	CSPHREADTEAFF	TGCAGCCCCCATCGGGAGGCGGACACTGAAGCTTTCTTT
NA	TRBV3-1	NA	TRBJ1-1	CASSQATGPRSGTEAFF	TGTGCCAGCAGCCAAGCGACAGGACCCCGGTCGGGCACTGAAGCTTTCTTT
NA	TRBV7-3	NA	TRBJ1-6	CASSLGGVYNSPLHF	TGTGCCAGCAGCTTAGGGGGTGTTTATAATTCACCCCTCCACTTT
NA	TRBV11-2	NA	TRBJ2-1	CASSLFAGSYEQFF	TGTGCCAGCAGCTTATTCGCGGGTTCCTACGAGCAGTTCTTC
NA	TRBV10-1	NA	TRBJ2-1	CASKKSGIYNEQFF	TGCGCCAGCAAGAAGTCAGGGATTTACAATGAGCAGTTCTTC
few	TRBV2	NA	TRBJ2-7	CASETRGYEQYF	TGTGCCAGCGAGACTCGGGGCTACGAGCAGTACTTC
many	TRBV20-1	NA	TRBJ1-2	CSAIPSWGYGYTF	TGCAGTGCGATTCCCTCCTGGGGGTACGGCTACACCTTC
many	TRBV19	NA	TRBJ1-1	CASKPPGHTEAFF	TGTGCCAGCAAACCCCCGGGCCACACTGAAGCTTTCTTT
few	TRBV29-1	TRBD2	TRBJ2-1	CSVVGLAGEGDNEQFF	TGCAGCGTTGTAGGCCTAGCGGGAGAGGGGGACAATGAGCAGTTCTTC
NA	TRBV7-9	NA	TRBJ1-2	CATDSDGYTF	TGTGCCACCGACAGTGATGGCTACACCTTC
NA	TRBV6-1	TRBD2	TRBJ2-5	CASSPGLAGAGGETQYF	TGTGCCAGCAGTCCCGGACTAGCGGGGGCCGGGGGGGAGACCCAGTACTTC
NA	TRBV20-1	NA	TRBJ2-7	CSAAPSYEQYF	TGCAGTGCTGCACCTTCCTACGAGCAGTACTTC
many	TRBV12-3/TRBV12-4	TRBD1	TRBJ2-7	CASRSGQGLYYEQYF	TGTGCCAGCAGAAGCGGACAGGGGCTATACTACGAGCAGTACTTC
NA	TRBV2	NA	TRBJ2-5	CASSEGTGETQYF	TGTGCCAGCAGTGAAGGGACGGGGGAGACCCAGTACTTC
NA	TRBV5-4	NA	TRBJ2-5	CASTDGVETQYF	TGTGCCAGCACTGATGGGGTGGAGACCCAGTACTTC